One sample yielded the 19 T cell receptor beta chains listed below, sequenced in a study of blood T cell repertoires in COVID-19. Assay used: immunoSEQ multiplex PCR; TCRdb lists only in-frame clones, some missing. The sample has more than 150,000 clones, 75% to 85% seen once. Input material: PBMCs or T cells enriched from blood (not recorded which). The receptors here all came from a man in his forties who had recovered from COVID-19.

V and J are TRBV27 and TRBJ2-3; D not certain. The CDR3 contains 13 residues. CDR1 and CDR2 (germline): MNHEY, SMNVEV (reference sequence). Between the trimmed V and J ends, which lost 6 bases and 0 bases, there was a span of 7 bases. CDR3 DNA sequence: TGTGCCAGCAGGAAGACTAGCACAGATACGCAGTATTTT. Translation: CASRKTSTDTQYF.

Only a few counts were recorded for this clone. This chain connects TRBV5-1 to TRBJ1-6; 11 bases line up with TRBD1. The trim removed 5 bases at V and 2 bases at J, leaving 9 bases unmatched. Germline-derived CDR1 and CDR2 are SGHRS and YFSETQ. The CDR3 consists of 18 residues. CDR3 loop: CASRPGLGQGAYNSPLHF. The CDR3 DNA reads TGCGCCAGCAGACCCGGGTTGGGACAGGGGGCCTATAATTCACCCCTCCACTTT.

As to this clone: Other DNA sequences in this specimen translate into the identical CDR3. This chain uses TRBV27 with TRBJ1-1, with D maybe TRBD1 (5 bases). The CDR3 contains 12 residues. Germline V gives CDR1 MNHEY, CDR2 SMNVEV (reference sequence). V shed 8 bases and J shed 4 bases, with 11 bases lying between them. The CDR3 DNA is TGTGCCAGCTCGACGGGGGGCACTGAAGCTTTCTTT. It codes for CASSTGGTEAFF.

J is TRBJ2-5 and V is TRBV5-4; TRBD1 is a possible D gene (6 bases). This CDR3 contains 13 residues. The germline V and J ends were trimmed by 4 bases and 3 bases, with 10 bases remaining between them. Germline loops: CDR1 SGHNT, CDR2 YYREEE (reference sequence). The CDR3 DNA sequence: TGTGCCAGCAGCCGGACAGAGGAAGAGACCCAGTACTTC. This translates into CASSRTEEETQYF. Combining the CDR3 with reference TRBV5-4 and TRBJ2-5 gives the whole variable domain ETGVTQSPTHLIKTRGQQVTLRCSSQSGHNTVSWYQQALGQGPQFIFQYYREEENGRGNFPPRFSGLQFPNYSSELNVNALELDDSALYLCASSRTEEETQYFGPGTRLLVL.

V gene TRBV7-9 combines with J gene TRBJ2-3, with TRBD2 matching over 8 bases. Trimming took 3 bases from V and 4 from J; bases not matched to a gene: 3. Germline V gene data show CDR1 as SEHNR and CDR2 as FQNEAQ (reference sequence). The CDR3 covers 14 residues. The CDR3 here is CASSLTSESDTQYF. The CDR3, as DNA: TGTGCCAGCAGCTTGACTAGCGAGTCAGATACGCAGTATTTT.

This chain joins TRBV7-2 and TRBJ2-2; TRBD2 is a possible D gene (6 bases). With 8 bases removed from V and 6 bases from J, the gap between germline ends came to 13 bases. The CDR3 extends over 13 amino acids. Germline assignment: CDR1 SGHTA and CDR2 FQGNSA. The DNA for the CDR3 is TGTGCCAGCCGGGGGAGCATTGCCGGGGAGCTGTTTTTT. This translates into CASRGSIAGELFF.

The chain couples TRBV24-1 to TRBJ2-2; TRBD1 matches 9 bases. The CDR3 is 16 residues long. V lost 2 bases, J lost 7 bases, and 7 bases stayed unmatched. Germline CDR1 reads KGHDR; CDR2 reads SFDVKD. This CDR3 is CATSDSGTGFVGELFF. DNA of the CDR3: TGTGCCACCAGTGATTCAGGGACAGGGTTCGTCGGGGAGCTGTTTTTT.

V and J are TRBV27 and TRBJ2-1; TRBD2 matches at 10 bases. The CDR3 runs to 20 residues. The V gene's germline CDR1 is MNHEY and CDR2 SMNVEV (reference sequence). Losses at the gene ends were 4 bases for V and 7 bases for J; bases not matched to a gene: 22. The chain's CDR3 is CASSSPPQKAGGPMGNEQFF. CDR3 nucleotides: TGTGCCAGCAGTTCCCCGCCGCAGAAAGCGGGAGGGCCTATGGGGAATGAGCAGTTCTTC.

V usage is TRBV30 and J usage is TRBJ2-1; 10 bases map to TRBD1. CDR1 is GTSNPN and CDR2 is SVGIG in the germline V gene (reference sequence). V lost 5 bases and J lost 6; bases outside the gene matches: 7. This CDR3 spans 14 amino acids. Here the CDR3 DNA reads TGTGCCTGGGCGACAGGGGGCGCAGTCAATGAGCAGTTCTTC. The encoded protein is CAWATGGAVNEQFF.

CDR3 sequence: CASSFGAIATNEKLFF. CDR3 DNA sequence: TGTGCCAGCAGCTTTGGGGCCATTGCAACTAATGAAAAACTGTTTTTT. The V gene is TRBV7-2, the J gene TRBJ1-4, with a weak D call TRBD1 (5 bases). V shed 3 bases and J shed 0 bases, with 11 bases lying between them. Per germline, CDR1 SGHTA and CDR2 FQGNSA. This CDR3 region has 16 residues.

The V gene is TRBV19, the J gene TRBJ1-5; D is unclear. In germline, CDR1 is LNHDA, CDR2 SQIVND (reference sequence). V lost 0 bases, J lost 1 base, and 10 bases lay in between. This CDR3 is 16 amino acids long. CDR3 sequence (DNA): TGTGCCAGTAGTATAGAAGCGGGCTGGAGCAATCAGCCCCAGCATTTT. The encoded protein is CASSIEAGWSNQPQHF.

The chain couples TRBV5-1 to TRBJ1-1; 8 positions match TRBD1. The CDR3 loop spans 16 amino acids. The junction had 10 bases not matched to a gene; V was cut back by 0 bases and J by 6 bases. CDR1 and CDR2 (germline): SGHRS, YFSETQ. Here the CDR3 DNA reads TGCGCCAGCAGCTTGGACGGGACAGGAGGAAAGTCTGAAGCTTTCTTT. As protein: CASSLDGTGGKSEAFF.

V and J are TRBV9 and TRBJ1-6; D not certain. From germline, CDR1 is SGDLS and CDR2 YYNGEE. The germline V and J ends were trimmed by 4 bases and 7 bases, with 21 bases remaining between them. This CDR3 spans 17 amino acids. This CDR3 is CASSLAGADVGNSPLHF. The CDR3 nucleotides read TGTGCCAGCAGCTTAGCCGGCGCAGATGTCGGGAATTCACCCCTCCACTTT. Full variable domain (missing parts from reference TRBV9 and TRBJ1-6): DSGVTQTPKHLITATGQRVTLRCSPRSGDLSVYWYQQSLDQGLQFLIQYYNGEERAKGNILERFSAQQFPDLHSELNLSSLELGDSALYFCASSLAGADVGNSPLHFGNGTRLTVT.

V gene TRBV6-4 combines with J gene TRBJ1-5; the match to TRBD1 covers 7 bases. CDR1 and CDR2 (germline): MRHNA, SNTAGT. V trimming: 6 bases; J trimming: 0 bases; junction bases outside the gene matches: 8. The CDR3 is 16 amino acids. Written as DNA, the CDR3 is TGTGCCAGCAGCCGGGACAGTAATTATAGCAATCAGCCCCAGCATTTT. Translating it yields CASSRDSNYSNQPQHF.

The CDR3 coding sequence is TGTGCCGTAGGGCAGGGGGCCTTTAACTATGGCTACACCTTC. Protein: CAVGQGAFNYGYTF. This sequence joins TRBV3-1 (or the pseudogene TRBV3-2) and TRBJ1-2; TRBD1 matches 8 bases. The CDR3 loop spans 14 amino acids. The junction had 9 bases not matched to a gene; V was cut back by 11 bases and J by 1 base. The germline gives CDR1 LGHDT, CDR2 YNNKEL (reference sequence).

This rearrangement joins TRBV6-1 to TRBJ1-5, with 7 bases identical to TRBD1. In germline, CDR1 is MNHNS, CDR2 SASEGT. This CDR3 has 13 amino acids. After removal of 3 bases from V and 16 bases from J, the junction contained 12 bases not matched to a gene. The CDR3 coding sequence is TGTGCCAGCAGTGATTATGAAGGGACAGCCTCACATTTT. This codes for CASSDYEGTASHF.

Regarding this clone: Germline and junction disagree at one end, which may indicate a read error. As DNA, the CDR3 is TGTGCCAGCAGCTCCAACAATGAGCAGTTCTTC. Amino acids: CASSSNNEQFF. The V and J genes are TRBV5-6 and TRBJ2-1; D call uncertain. The CDR3 runs to 11 residues. From germline, CDR1 is SGHDT and CDR2 YYEEEE.

This clone was detected a few times. J is TRBJ1-1 and V is TRBV18; the D is unclear. This CDR3 spans 13 amino acids. Per germline, CDR1 KGHSH and CDR2 LQKENI. The V end was cut by 11 bases, the J end by 1 base, with 14 bases between. The CDR3 is CASTSQANTEAFF. The DNA for the CDR3 is TGTGCCTCCACTAGCCAGGCGAACACTGAAGCTTTCTTT.

This clone was found many times. The chain has TRBV14 and TRBJ1-1; no definite D call. Germline assignment: CDR1 SGHDN and CDR2 FVKESK. V shed 1 base and J shed 11 bases, with 11 bases lying between them. The CDR3 contains 12 residues. Here the CDR3 reads CASSQVGGEAFF. The CDR3 region has the DNA TGTGCCAGCAGCCAAGTAGGCGGTGAGGCTTTCTTT.